This record concerns one TCR beta chain sequence. Its antigen is as yet unknown. The sample is drawn from a study of vaccination and CD4 T cells after COVID-19. Regarding treatment: roughly 11-day PBMC culture with coronavirus spike peptide pools or control peptides (ViraFEST assay). The Oncomine TCR Beta short-read assay sequenced DNA from cultured CD4+ T cells. Using its own MiXCR run on the PCR reads, TCRdb lists one record per CDR3 protein. The sample includes some 20,000 distinct CDR3 sequences, approximately 40% of them seen just once. Sequencing was performed on CD4+ T cells from blood, cultured in vitro. This clonotype originated in a human donor who had recovered from COVID-19.

CDR3 region: CASSITGPTGGGRGYGYTF. In nucleotides, the CDR3 is TGTGCCAGCAGCATCACCGGTCCAACTGGCGGAGGGAGGGGATATGGCTACACCTTC. This chain links TRBV28 with TRBJ1-2, with TRBD1 as a possible D gene (5 bases). This CDR3 comprises 19 residues. The germline CDR1 and CDR2 sequences are MDHEN and SYDVKM. V was clipped by 6 bases and J by 5 bases, with 31 bases between them.